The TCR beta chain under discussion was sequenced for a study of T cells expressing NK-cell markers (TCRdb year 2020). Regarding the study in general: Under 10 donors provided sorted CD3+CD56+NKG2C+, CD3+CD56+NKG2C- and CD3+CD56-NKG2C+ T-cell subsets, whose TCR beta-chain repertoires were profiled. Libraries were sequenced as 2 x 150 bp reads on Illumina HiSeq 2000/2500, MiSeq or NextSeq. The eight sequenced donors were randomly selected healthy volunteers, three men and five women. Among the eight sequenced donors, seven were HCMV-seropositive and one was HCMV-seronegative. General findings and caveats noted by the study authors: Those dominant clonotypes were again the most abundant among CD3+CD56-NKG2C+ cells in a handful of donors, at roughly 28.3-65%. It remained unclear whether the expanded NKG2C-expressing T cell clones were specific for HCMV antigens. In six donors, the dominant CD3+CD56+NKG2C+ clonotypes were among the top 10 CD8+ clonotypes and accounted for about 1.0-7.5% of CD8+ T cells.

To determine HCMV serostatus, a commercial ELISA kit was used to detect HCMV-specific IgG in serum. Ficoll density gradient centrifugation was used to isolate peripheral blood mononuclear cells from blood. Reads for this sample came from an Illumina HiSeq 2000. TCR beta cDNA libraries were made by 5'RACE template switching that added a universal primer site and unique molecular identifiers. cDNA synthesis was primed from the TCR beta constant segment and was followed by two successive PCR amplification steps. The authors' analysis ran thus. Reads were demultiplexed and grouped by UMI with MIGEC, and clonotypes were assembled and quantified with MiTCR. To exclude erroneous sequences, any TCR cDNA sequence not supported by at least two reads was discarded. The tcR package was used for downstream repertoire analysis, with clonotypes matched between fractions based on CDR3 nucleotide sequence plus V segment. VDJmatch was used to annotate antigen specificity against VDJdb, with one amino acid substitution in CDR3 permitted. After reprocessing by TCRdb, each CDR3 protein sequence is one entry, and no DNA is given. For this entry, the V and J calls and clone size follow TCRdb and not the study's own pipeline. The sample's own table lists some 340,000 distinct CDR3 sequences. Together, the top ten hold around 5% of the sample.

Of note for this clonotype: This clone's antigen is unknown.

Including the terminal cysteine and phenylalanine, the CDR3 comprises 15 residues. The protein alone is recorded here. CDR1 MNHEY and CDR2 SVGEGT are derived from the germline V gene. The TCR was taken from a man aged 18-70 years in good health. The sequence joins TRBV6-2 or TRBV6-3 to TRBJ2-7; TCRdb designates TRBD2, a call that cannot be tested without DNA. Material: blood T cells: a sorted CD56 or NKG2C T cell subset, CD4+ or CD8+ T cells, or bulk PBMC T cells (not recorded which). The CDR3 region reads CASTPTALVAYEQYF.